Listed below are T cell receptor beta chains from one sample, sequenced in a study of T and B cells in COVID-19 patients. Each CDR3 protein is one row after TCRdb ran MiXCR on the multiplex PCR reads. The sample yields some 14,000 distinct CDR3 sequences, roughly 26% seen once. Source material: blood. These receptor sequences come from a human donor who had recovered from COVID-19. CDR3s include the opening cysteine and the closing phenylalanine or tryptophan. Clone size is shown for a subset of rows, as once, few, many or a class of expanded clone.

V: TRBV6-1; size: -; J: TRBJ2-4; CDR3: CVSSEGQGTPEYF
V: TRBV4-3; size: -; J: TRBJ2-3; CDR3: CASSQVALALSTDTQYF
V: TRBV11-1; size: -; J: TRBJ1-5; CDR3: CASSLGPASNQPQHF
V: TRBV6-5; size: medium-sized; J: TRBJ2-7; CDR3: CASSYLPAAYEQYF
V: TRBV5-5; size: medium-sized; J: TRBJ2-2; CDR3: CASSLGGIGELFF
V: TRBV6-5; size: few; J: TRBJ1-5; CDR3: CASSYLRDRGHSQHF
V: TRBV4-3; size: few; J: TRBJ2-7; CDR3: CASSQAPGQDTYEQYF
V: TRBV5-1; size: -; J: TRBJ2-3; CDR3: CASSSGLVSTDTQYF
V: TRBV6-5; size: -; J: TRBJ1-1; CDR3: CASNQQGSTEAFF
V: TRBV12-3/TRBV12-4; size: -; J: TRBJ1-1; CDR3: CAVHLFLRTEAFF
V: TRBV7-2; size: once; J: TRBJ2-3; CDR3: CASSETSGRSDTQYF